The rows below give T cell receptor beta chains drawn from one sample of a study of T cells in Graves' hyperthyroidism and ophthalmopathy. One entry per CDR3 protein, called by TCRdb with MiXCR from the multiplex PCR reads. The table lists about 280,000 distinct CDR3 sequences, less than 30% of them singletons. Input material: blood. All receptors derive from a man aged 40-50 years with Graves' hyperthyroidism that later progressed to Graves' ophthalmopathy. Both conserved end residues are part of each CDR3.

j_call	v_call	cdr3_aa
TRBJ2-2	TRBV6-1	CAASGTGGTGELFF
TRBJ2-2	TRBV7-8	CASSWDPAGDTGELFF
TRBJ2-5	TRBV5-1	CASSLGTGWQETQYF
TRBJ2-7	TRBV12-3/TRBV12-4	CASKNSAYEQYF
TRBJ2-5	TRBV20-1	CSATSRVGIPQETQYF
TRBJ2-7	TRBV14	CASSRTVREQYF
TRBJ1-5	TRBV10-3	CAVAGNSNQPQHF
TRBJ1-1	TRBV3-1	CASSQDGETWGAFF
TRBJ2-2	TRBV27	CASSAWLAGGLNTGELFF
TRBJ2-5	TRBV28	CASSKPGQGLETQYF
TRBJ2-5	TRBV6-5	CASSRSQGAQETQYF
TRBJ1-2	TRBV29-1	CSVGKKQGANYGYTF
TRBJ1-1	TRBV3-1	CASRNQGGTEAFF
TRBJ1-2	TRBV6-1	CASSPNLMADIYGYTF
TRBJ1-1	TRBV6-1	CASSEVLGELNTEAFF
TRBJ2-7	TRBV27	CASSPSGGVSGVIEQYF
TRBJ2-5	TRBV5-6	CASSLVGNQETQYF
TRBJ1-1	TRBV6-1	CASSKWGRTEAFF
TRBJ2-7	TRBV7-8	CASSLVAASSYEQYF
TRBJ2-7	TRBV7-9	CASSLLTSLYEQYF
TRBJ1-3	TRBV19	CASSREKITGNTIYF
TRBJ1-2	TRBV30	CAWSGTWDYGYTF
TRBJ2-7	TRBV4-1	CASSPGRQGVGEDSYEQYF
TRBJ2-5	TRBV20-1	CSAQTGGQETQYF
TRBJ2-5	TRBV6-1	CASSGAFLAEGFGTQYF
TRBJ1-3	TRBV18	CASSPPGFLSGNTIYF
TRBJ2-7	TRBV11-1	CASSYGQGSYEQYF
TRBJ2-7	TRBV11-1	CASSLATGPTYEQYF
TRBJ2-7	TRBV12-5	CASDLKGSPYEQYF
TRBJ2-5	TRBV19	CASSLQGARVGETQYF
TRBJ2-2	TRBV24-1	CATRFAGELFF
TRBJ1-2	TRBV19	CASSSWGSYGYTF
TRBJ2-5	TRBV15	CATSSGTSGRGRTLQETQYF
TRBJ2-5	TRBV14	CASSQDITSVEETQYF
TRBJ2-7	TRBV18	CASSPLTSGGYEQYF
TRBJ2-7	TRBV14	CASSQRIRDRVKEQYF
TRBJ2-5	TRBV12-3/TRBV12-4	CASSPGGETQYF